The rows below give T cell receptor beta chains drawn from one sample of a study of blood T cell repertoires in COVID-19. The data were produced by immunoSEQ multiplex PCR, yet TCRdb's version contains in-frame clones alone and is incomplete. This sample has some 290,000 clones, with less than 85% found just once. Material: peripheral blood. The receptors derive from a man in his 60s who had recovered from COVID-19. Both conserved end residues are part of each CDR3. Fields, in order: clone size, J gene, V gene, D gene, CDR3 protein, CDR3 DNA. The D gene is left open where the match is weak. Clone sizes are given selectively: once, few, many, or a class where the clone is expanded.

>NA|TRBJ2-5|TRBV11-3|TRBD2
CASSPGTSAKETQYF
TGTGCCAGCAGCCCCGGGACTAGCGCAAAAGAGACCCAGTACTTC
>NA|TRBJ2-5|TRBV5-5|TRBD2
CASRTGLAGSETQYF
TGTGCCAGCAGAACGGGACTAGCGGGATCAGAGACCCAGTACTTC
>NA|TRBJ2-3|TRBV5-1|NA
CASSFTVTDTQYF
TGCGCCAGCAGCTTCACAGTCACAGATACGCAGTATTTT
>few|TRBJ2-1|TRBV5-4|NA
CASSLVGSYEQFF
TGTGCCAGCAGCTTGGTGGGTAGCTATGAGCAGTTCTTC
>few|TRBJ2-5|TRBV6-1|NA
CASSEERGETQYF
TGTGCCAGCAGTGAGGAGCGAGGGGAGACCCAGTACTTC
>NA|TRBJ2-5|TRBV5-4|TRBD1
CASSPGQGRETQYF
TGTGCCAGCAGCCCAGGACAGGGGAGGGAGACCCAGTACTTC
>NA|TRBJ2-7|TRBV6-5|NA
CASRASGTYEQYF
TGTGCCAGCAGGGCGAGCGGAACCTACGAGCAGTACTTC
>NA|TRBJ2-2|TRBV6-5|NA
CASSGQLLGGELFF
TGTGCCAGCAGCGGACAGCTATTGGGCGGGGAGCTGTTTTTT
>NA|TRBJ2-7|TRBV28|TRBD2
CASSFGGGPYEQYF
TGTGCCAGCAGTTTCGGCGGGGGACCCTACGAGCAGTACTTC
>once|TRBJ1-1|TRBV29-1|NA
CSVGTPRGLNTEAFF
TGCAGCGTTGGGACCCCGCGAGGGTTGAACACTGAAGCTTTCTTT
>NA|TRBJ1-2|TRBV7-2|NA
CASSSDRSNYGYTF
TGTGCCAGCAGCTCGGACAGATCTAACTATGGCTACACCTTC
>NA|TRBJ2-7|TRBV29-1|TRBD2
CSVYLAGGDYEQYF
TGCAGCGTTTACCTAGCGGGAGGCGACTACGAGCAGTACTTC